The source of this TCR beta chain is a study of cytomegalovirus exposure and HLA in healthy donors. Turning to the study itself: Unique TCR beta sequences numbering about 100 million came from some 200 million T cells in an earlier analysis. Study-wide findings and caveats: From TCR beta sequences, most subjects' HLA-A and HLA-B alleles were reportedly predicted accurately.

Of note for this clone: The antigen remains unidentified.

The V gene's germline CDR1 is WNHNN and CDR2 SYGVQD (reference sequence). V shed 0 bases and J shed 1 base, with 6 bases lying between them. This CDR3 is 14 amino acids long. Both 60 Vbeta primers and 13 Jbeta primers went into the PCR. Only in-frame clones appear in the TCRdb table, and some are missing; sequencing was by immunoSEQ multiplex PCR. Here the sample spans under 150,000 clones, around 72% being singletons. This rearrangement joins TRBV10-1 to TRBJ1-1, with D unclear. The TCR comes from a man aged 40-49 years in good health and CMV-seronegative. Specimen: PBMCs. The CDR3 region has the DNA TGCGCCAGCAGTGAGTCTGGAGAGAACACTGAAGCTTTCTTT. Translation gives CASSESGENTEAFF.